Shown below are 18 T cell receptor beta chains from a single sample sequenced in a study of PD-1 blockade in classical Hodgkin lymphoma. Clones were read by immunoSEQ multiplex PCR, and TCRdb kept only the in-frame ones, dropping some. The sample lists around 12,000 clones, more than 70% occurring once. Sample time point: cycle 4 day 1 (C4D1), after 5 to 7 weeks of nivolumab. Every single patient, without exception, relapsed after autologous stem cell transplantation, and brentuximab vedotin exposure varied. Out of thawed PBMCs, magnetic negative selection purified CD4+ T cells. The sample was CD4+ T cells from blood, taken before the fourth cycle of nivolumab. Source of these receptors: a human donor with classical Hodgkin lymphoma.

The V call is TRBV5-1, the J call TRBJ1-4, with D hard to call. CDR3 size: 17 residues. Germline CDR1 SGHRS, CDR2 YFSETQ. Trimming took 3 bases from V and 7 from J, leaving 22 bases between them. The CDR3 here is CASSSGPLFLSVEKLFF. The CDR3 nucleotides read TGCGCCAGCAGCTCCGGTCCTTTGTTCCTCTCTGTTGAAAAACTGTTTTTT.

The chain employs TRBV10-3 and TRBJ1-1, with D possibly TRBD1 on 5 matching bases. V lost 8 bases, J lost 5 bases, and 15 bases lay in between. Germline CDR1 and CDR2: ENHRY and SYGVKD. This CDR3 region has 13 residues. The CDR3 nucleotides read TGTGCCATCTCCCGGGGGTTAGGAACTGAAGCTTTCTTT. Its translation: CAISRGLGTEAFF.

This clone appeared once. The J gene is TRBJ1-1, the V gene TRBV7-6; D not resolved. Looked up from germline, CDR1 is SGHVS and CDR2 is FNYEAQ. The CDR3 extends over 13 amino acids. V was shortened by 5 bases and J by 0 bases, with 7 bases between the two germline ends. The CDR3 DNA is TGTGCCAGCAGCGCGGACTTGAACACTGAAGCTTTCTTT. It specifies CASSADLNTEAFF.

This chain joins TRBV5-1 and TRBJ1-4, with D possibly TRBD1 on 6 matching bases. Trimming left V 7 bases short and J 8 bases short, with 12 bases between. Germline CDR1 is SGHRS and CDR2 is YFSETQ. The CDR3 consists of 12 residues. Here the CDR3 reads CASQGPGEKLFF. In DNA, the CDR3 is TGCGCCAGCCAGGGGCCGGGCGAAAAACTGTTTTTT.

The J gene is TRBJ1-2, the V gene TRBV5-1; 7 bases agree with TRBD1. Germline lookup yields CDR1 SGHRS and CDR2 YFSETQ. V shed 4 bases, J shed 3 bases, and the junction held 3 bases outside the gene matches. The CDR3 contains 13 residues. CDR3 residues: CASSPTGDYGYTF. In DNA, the CDR3 is TGCGCCAGCAGCCCAACAGGGGACTATGGCTACACCTTC.

The genes are TRBV6-1 and TRBJ2-5; the match to TRBD2 covers 8 bases. The ends lost 4 bases at V and 5 bases at J; junction bases unmatched: 9. The CDR3 runs 15 residues. Germline V gene lookup returns CDR1 MNHNS and CDR2 SASEGT. The CDR3 is CASSVPAGGGETQYF. The CDR3 coding sequence is TGTGCCAGCAGTGTTCCCGCGGGGGGCGGGGAGACCCAGTACTTC.

The rearrangement links TRBV4-3 to TRBJ1-3, with no clear D. CDR1 and CDR2 (germline): LGHNA, YSLEER. There are 15 residues in the CDR3. V dropped 3 bases and J dropped 1 base, with 10 bases sitting between them. CDR3 coding DNA: TGCGCCAGCAGCCAGGACCTAGGTTCTGGAAACACCATATATTTT. This encodes CASSQDLGSGNTIYF.

The V call is TRBV9, the J call TRBJ2-5, with 9 bases lining up with TRBD2. Trimming removed 0 bases from V and 5 bases from J; junction bases left unmatched: 11. Germline loops: CDR1 SGDLS, CDR2 YYNGEE. This CDR3 has 17 residues. CDR3 bases: TGTGCCAGCAGCGTAGCTGGGGCGGGAGGGGGGTACGAGACCCAGTACTTC. As protein: CASSVAGAGGGYETQYF.

This chain connects TRBV27 to TRBJ1-2, with TRBD1 identical over 9 bases. The CDR3 spans 13 residues. J was trimmed by 8 bases and V by 6 bases; bases with no gene match: 7. Per the germline V gene, CDR1 is MNHEY and CDR2 is SMNVEV (reference sequence). The CDR3 spells CASSRQGGRGYTF. The DNA of the CDR3 is TGTGCCAGCAGCCGACAGGGGGGAAGAGGCTACACCTTC.

CDR3 protein: CASGGYNEQFF. The CDR3 DNA follows: TGTGCCAGCGGGGGTTACAATGAGCAGTTCTTC. V gene TRBV28 combines with J gene TRBJ2-1, with D perhaps being TRBD1 or TRBD2 (5 bases each). This CDR3 is built from 11 residues. In germline, CDR1 is MDHEN, CDR2 SYDVKM. Trimming pared 8 bases from V and 4 bases from J, leaving 6 bases between.

The genes are TRBV7-3 and TRBJ2-5; possibly TRBD1 for D (5 bases). V was clipped by 1 base and J by 0 bases, with 6 bases between them. The germline V gene encodes CDR1 SGHTA and CDR2 FQGTGA. The CDR3 extends over 14 amino acids. CDR3 sequence (DNA): TGTGCCAGCAGCTTAAGCAGGGACCAAGAGACCCAGTACTTC. It specifies CASSLSRDQETQYF.

The chain carries TRBV7-2 and TRBJ2-7; TRBD2 might be the D (5 bases). Looked up from germline, CDR1 is SGHTA and CDR2 is FQGNSA. V shed 5 bases and J shed 6 bases, with 17 bases lying between them. The CDR3 is 14 residues long. The CDR3: CASSQQIDYSEQYF. Here the CDR3 DNA reads TGTGCCAGCAGCCAGCAAATCGACTATTCCGAGCAGTACTTC.

V gene TRBV7-3 combines with J gene TRBJ1-2, with a weak D call TRBD1 (6 bases). V was shortened by 2 bases and J by 2 bases, with 15 bases between the two germline ends. This CDR3 has 16 residues. The germline CDR1 and CDR2 sequences are SGHTA and FQGTGA. The CDR3 region is CASSLGGPGTNYGYTF. The CDR3 bases are TGTGCCAGCAGCTTAGGGGGCCCAGGGACCAACTATGGCTACACCTTC.

The chain carries TRBV27 and TRBJ1-5; possible D gene TRBD1, 5 bases. Trimming shortened V by 4 bases and J by 3 bases, and 10 bases separated the two germline ends. This CDR3 region has 14 residues. Germline-derived CDR1 and CDR2 are MNHEY and SMNVEV (reference sequence). The DNA of the CDR3 is TGTGCCAGCAGTTCCAGGGTCTACAATCAGCCCCAGCATTTT. It yields the protein CASSSRVYNQPQHF.

The chain has TRBV6-1 and TRBJ2-7, with TRBD2 matching 8 bases. The CDR3 totals 13 residues. J was trimmed by 5 bases and V by 8 bases; bases with no gene match: 8. The germline CDR1 and CDR2 sequences are MNHNS and SASEGT. CDR3 sequence: CASDWRGANEQYF. CDR3 DNA: TGTGCCAGCGACTGGCGGGGGGCTAACGAGCAGTACTTC.

This sequence joins TRBV6-5 and TRBJ2-7; no firm D call. Deletions cut 7 bases from V and 2 bases from J, with 18 bases between. Germline V gives CDR1 MNHEY, CDR2 SVGAGI. This CDR3 is built from 15 residues. CDR3 amino acids: CASTGSHSEPYEQYF. The CDR3 nucleotides are TGTGCCAGCACTGGTTCGCACAGCGAGCCCTACGAGCAGTACTTC.

V usage is TRBV9 and J usage is TRBJ2-5; TRBD2 matches at 11 bases. Trimming at V came to 2 bases and at J to 4 bases, leaving 4 bases not matched to a gene. CDR1 and CDR2 (germline): SGDLS, YYNGEE. CDR3 length: 15 residues. This CDR3 is CASSVSLAGVETQYF. Written as DNA, the CDR3 is TGTGCCAGCAGCGTCTCACTAGCGGGAGTAGAGACCCAGTACTTC.

The chain recombines TRBV2 with TRBJ1-2, with D perhaps matching TRBD1 (6 bases). Looked up from germline, CDR1 is SNHLY and CDR2 is FYNNEI. The CDR3 length is 14 residues. The germline V and J ends were trimmed by 8 bases and 2 bases, with 15 bases remaining between them. CDR3 nucleotides: TGTGCCAGCGGGGAGTACAGGGCAAACTATGGCTACACCTTC. Protein: CASGEYRANYGYTF.